This T cell receptor beta chain was identified in a study of blood T cells in healthy people across ages. V was cut by 4 bases and J by 4 bases, with 10 bases left in between. Looked up from germline, CDR1 is SGHVS and CDR2 is FNYEAQ. This CDR3 has 13 residues. Overall study results and limits: More naive CD4+ cells and higher diversity were found in long-lived than in aged donors.

With a J-beta primer mix and a sample-barcoded 5' primer, a second PCR ran about 6 to 11 cycles. CDR3-containing paired-end reads numbering at least 2.5 million came from each sample. MiXCR was run by TCRdb on the 5' RACE reads, yielding one entry per CDR3 protein. The table lists 550,000 to 750,000 distinct CDR3 sequences, around 20% of them singletons. As for this clonotype: Its target is unknown.

This clonotype was sampled from a man between 65 and 80 years old in good health. The chain joins TRBV7-6 to TRBJ2-5; D may be TRBD2 (6 bases). The sequencing sample was made of blood. The CDR3 reads CASSYRLGETQYF. The DNA of the CDR3 is TGTGCCAGCAGCTACCGACTAGGAGAGACCCAGTACTTC.